This passage covers 10 T cell receptor beta chains from one sample sequenced in a study of post-analysis software for immune sequencing data. Whole-study findings and limits: Roughly five TRBV segments, including TRBV5-6, TRBV5-1 and TRBV20-1, were more frequent in patients than controls.

No antigens are known for them. Presence of unique molecular identifiers characterized the TCR beta cDNA libraries. TCRdb ran MiXCR on the PCR reads and lists one entry per CDR3 protein. The sample contains some 700,000 distinct CDR3 sequences, approximately 60% of which appear only once. Source material: blood. The receptors shown here come from a girl aged 2-15 years with multiple sclerosis.

This chain connects TRBV19 to TRBJ2-3; D remains unclear. The V gene's germline CDR1 is LNHDA and CDR2 SQIVND (reference sequence). The CDR3 has 14 residues. V lost 8 bases and J 0 bases, leaving 12 bases between the germline ends. This CDR3 reads CASQVGSSTDTQYF. CDR3 sequence (DNA): TGTGCCAGTCAAGTGGGATCTAGCACAGATACGCAGTATTTT.

The chain uses TRBV12-3 or TRBV12-4 and TRBJ1-6; TRBD1 might be the D (5 bases). The V and J ends lost 5 bases and 12 bases respectively, with 11 bases between them. The CDR3 consists of 12 residues. CDR3 DNA sequence: TGTGCCAGCAGTCAGGCGGGGCGACCCCTCCACTTT. This gives the protein CASSQAGRPLHF.

This rearrangement joins TRBV20-1 to TRBJ2-7, with 8 bases fitting TRBD2. Germline V gene data show CDR1 as DFQATT and CDR2 as SNEGSKA (reference sequence). With V trimmed by 0 bases and J by 2 bases, 12 bases remained unmatched. The CDR3 is 17 residues long. CDR3 nucleotide sequence: TGCAGTGCTAGAGATATTAGCGGACGGGAGGGCCCCTACGAGCAGTACTTC. Residues: CSARDISGREGPYEQYF.

This chain links TRBV4-1 with TRBJ1-2; 7 bases line up with TRBD1. CDR3 length: 15 residues. V was pared by 5 bases and J by 6 bases, with 12 bases of the junction left unmatched. Germline CDR1 and CDR2: MGHRA and YSYEKL. The CDR3 coding sequence is TGCGCCAGCAGCTATACGAGGGGACAGACACATGGCTACACCTTC. Translated: CASSYTRGQTHGYTF.

The CDR3: CASSHPTGGNTEAFF. Here the CDR3 DNA reads TGTGCCAGCAGTCACCCGACAGGGGGCAACACTGAAGCTTTCTTT. The V call is TRBV12-3 or TRBV12-4, the J call TRBJ1-1; 10 positions agree with TRBD1. The ends lost 5 bases at V and 2 bases at J; junction bases unmatched: 5. The CDR3 runs 15 residues.

This rearrangement joins TRBV11-3 to TRBJ2-5; a weak D match, TRBD2 (6 bases). The germline V gene has CDR1 SGHNT and CDR2 YENEEA. V lost 3 bases and J lost 5, with 16 bases in between. The CDR3 has 15 amino acids. CDR3 in amino acids: CASSLRWRGSETQYF. CDR3 DNA: TGTGCCAGCAGCTTGAGGTGGAGGGGCAGTGAGACCCAGTACTTC.

This clonotype was counted a few times. The rearrangement links TRBV9 to TRBJ2-3; maybe TRBD1 (6 bases). CDR3 length equals 14 residues. Germline CDR1 and CDR2: SGDLS and YYNGEE. Between the trimmed V and J ends, which lost 4 bases and 6 bases, there was a span of 15 bases. For the CDR3, the DNA is TGTGCCAGCAGCAAACAGGGTACTGGCGATACGCAGTATTTT. It codes for CASSKQGTGDTQYF.

The rearrangement uses TRBV28 and TRBJ2-7; D not resolved. Per germline, CDR1 MDHEN and CDR2 SYDVKM. This CDR3 region has 16 residues. Trimming cost V 1 base and J 7 bases, with 20 bases left between them. The CDR3 sequence: CASSLSGPIAAREQYF. The CDR3 DNA is TGTGCCAGCAGTTTATCTGGCCCTATTGCCGCTAGAGAGCAGTACTTC.

The chain employs TRBV27 and TRBJ2-7; perhaps TRBD1 as D (6 bases). Looked up from germline, CDR1 is MNHEY and CDR2 is SMNVEV (reference sequence). This CDR3 has 15 amino acids. The V end lost 2 bases, the J end lost 1 base, and 12 bases lay between the germline ends. The CDR3 bases are TGTGCCAGCAGTTTAGGAACAGGGCTATCCTACGAGCAGTACTTC. Amino acid sequence: CASSLGTGLSYEQYF.

This clonotype appeared a few times. The chain carries TRBV15 and TRBJ2-1, with 7 nucleotides matching TRBD2. CDR1 and CDR2 (germline): LNHNV, YYDKDF (reference sequence). The CDR3 is 16 amino acids. V lost 0 bases to trimming and J lost 0 bases; unmatched junction nucleotides: 2. CDR3 coding DNA: TGTGCCACCAGCAGAGATCCGGGGGGCTCCTACAATGAGCAGTTCTTC. As protein: CATSRDPGGSYNEQFF. The whole variable domain, filled in from reference TRBV15 and TRBJ2-1, reads DAMVIQNPRYQVTQFGKPVTLSCSQTLNHNVMYWYQQKSSQAPKLLFHYYDKDFNNEADTPDNFQSRRPNTSFCFLDIRSPGLGDTAMYLCATSRDPGGSYNEQFFGPGTRLTVL.